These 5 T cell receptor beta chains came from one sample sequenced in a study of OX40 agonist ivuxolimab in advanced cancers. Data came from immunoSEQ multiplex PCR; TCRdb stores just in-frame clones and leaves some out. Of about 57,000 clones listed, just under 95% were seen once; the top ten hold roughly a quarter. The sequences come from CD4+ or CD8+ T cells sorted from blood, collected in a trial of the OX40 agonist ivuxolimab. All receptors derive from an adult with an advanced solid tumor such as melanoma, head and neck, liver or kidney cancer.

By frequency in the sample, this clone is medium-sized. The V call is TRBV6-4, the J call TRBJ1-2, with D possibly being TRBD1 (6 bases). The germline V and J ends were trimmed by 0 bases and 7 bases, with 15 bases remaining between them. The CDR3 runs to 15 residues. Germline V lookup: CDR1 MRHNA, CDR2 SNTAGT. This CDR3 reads CASSDSSDGGGGYTF. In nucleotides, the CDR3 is TGTGCCAGCAGTGACTCGAGCGACGGAGGGGGTGGCTACACCTTC.

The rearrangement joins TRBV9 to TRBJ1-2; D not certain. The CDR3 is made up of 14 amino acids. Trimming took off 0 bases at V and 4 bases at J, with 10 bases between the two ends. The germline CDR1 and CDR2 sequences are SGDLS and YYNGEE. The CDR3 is CASSVGSSTYGYTF. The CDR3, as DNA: TGTGCCAGCAGCGTAGGGAGTTCCACCTATGGCTACACCTTC.

The CDR3 loop is CASSFVPQPDTQYF. The DNA of the CDR3 is TGTGCCAGCAGCTTTGTCCCACAGCCAGATACGCAGTATTTT. This rearrangement joins TRBV7-8 to TRBJ2-3; no definite D call. Germline CDR1 and CDR2: SGHVS and FQNEAQ. Trimming left V 3 bases short and J 4 bases short, with 11 bases between. CDR3 length equals 14 residues.

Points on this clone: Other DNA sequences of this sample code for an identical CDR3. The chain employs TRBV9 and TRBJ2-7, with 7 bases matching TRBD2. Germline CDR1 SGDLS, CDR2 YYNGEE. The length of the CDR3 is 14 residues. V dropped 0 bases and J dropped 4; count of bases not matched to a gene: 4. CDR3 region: CASSVGGSGYEQYF. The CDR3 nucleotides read TGTGCCAGCAGCGTAGGCGGGAGTGGTTACGAGCAGTACTTC.

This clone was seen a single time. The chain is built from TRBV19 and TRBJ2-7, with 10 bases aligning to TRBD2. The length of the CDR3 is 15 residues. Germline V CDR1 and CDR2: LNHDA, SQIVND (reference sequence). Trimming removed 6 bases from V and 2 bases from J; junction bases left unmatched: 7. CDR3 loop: CASRDSSGSPYEQYF. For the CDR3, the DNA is TGTGCCAGTAGGGATTCTAGCGGGAGCCCCTACGAGCAGTACTTC.